Described below is a single T cell receptor beta chain sequence and its context. This entry comes from a study of technical replicates of blood from several donors. The table came from immunoSEQ multiplex PCR; TCRdb's copy has only in-frame clones and leaves some out. The sample contains roughly 80,000 clones, about 96% of which appear only once. This TCR derives from a human donor in good health. The sample taken for sequencing was T cells isolated from PBMCs.

The CDR3 loop is CASSTQGTNGYTF. The DNA for the CDR3 is TGTGCCAGTTCGACCCAGGGAACTAATGGCTACACCTTC. V is TRBV27 and J is TRBJ1-2; D is possibly TRBD1 (5 bases). The CDR3 has 13 amino acids. Between the trimmed V and J ends, which lost 9 bases and 6 bases, there was a span of 17 bases. Per the germline V gene, CDR1 is MNHEY and CDR2 is SMNVEV (reference sequence).